The 6 T cell receptor beta chains in this list originate from one sample, sequenced in a study of shared T cell receptors in the human thymus. Here immunoSEQ multiplex PCR was the method, and the copy in TCRdb shows in-frame clones only, minus some. The sample gives some 660,000 clones, about 90% of which show up once; 0.0094% is in the top ten. The same specimen was also included in a second study, on human thymus T cells.

The specimen sequenced was thymocytes. These receptors were collected from a boy in the first two years of life with a congenital heart defect.

With respect to this clone: One end of the junction varies from germline; a read error may be responsible. V gene TRBV5-6 combines with J gene TRBJ2-1; TRBD2 aligns across 11 bases. The V gene's germline CDR1 is SGHDT and CDR2 YYEEEE. This CDR3 is built from 13 residues. The CDR3 region is CASSSLAGGPFIF. The CDR3 DNA is TGTGCCAGCAGCTCCTTAGCGGGAGGGCCTTTCATCTTC. Full variable domain (missing parts from reference TRBV5-6 and TRBJ2-1): DAGVTQSPTHLIKTRGQQVTLRCSPKSGHDTVSWYQQALGQGPQFIFQYYEEEERQRGNFPDRFSGHQFPNYSSELNVNALLLGDSALYLCASSSLAGGPFIFGPGTRLTVL.

Comments on this clone: Likely a read error: the CDR3 ends without its conserved phenylalanine or tryptophan. V gene TRBV4-3 combines with J gene TRBJ2-7, with TRBD2 matching 7 bases. CDR3 size: 15 residues. CDR1 LGHNA and CDR2 YSLEER come from the germline V gene. Trimming removed 0 bases from V and 2 bases from J; junction bases left unmatched: 4. The CDR3 nucleotides read TGCGCCAGCAGCCAAGAAGTAGCGGGTCCCTACGAGCAGTACCTC. Its protein product is CASSQEVAGPYEQYL.

V and J are TRBV18 and TRBJ1-2, with 9 nucleotides matching TRBD1. The V and J ends lost 5 bases and 5 bases, in that order; junction bases with no gene match: 6. The CDR3 extends over 14 amino acids. The germline V gene has CDR1 KGHSH and CDR2 LQKENI. The CDR3 sequence is CASSGDRAPYGYTF. In DNA, the CDR3 is TGTGCCAGCTCAGGGGACAGGGCACCATATGGCTACACCTTC.

The V and J genes are TRBV10-3 and TRBJ2-1, with 11 bases identical to TRBD1. Unmatched junction bases numbered 10, after V lost 5 bases and J lost 7 bases. CDR3 length equals 16 residues. The V gene's germline CDR1 is ENHRY and CDR2 SYGVKD. In nucleotides, the CDR3 is TGTGCCATCAGTCTTGACCCGGGACAGGGGGGGAATGAGCAGTTCTTC. This translates into CAISLDPGQGGNEQFF.

Only one count was recorded for this clone. The rearrangement uses TRBV12-5 and TRBJ1-4, with 7 bases that match TRBD1. Germline V lookup: CDR1 LGHNT, CDR2 FRNRAP. CDR3 length equals 15 residues. Trimming took 7 bases from V and 5 from J; bases not matched to a gene: 10. Here the CDR3 reads CASAPQGQRNEKLFF. Here the CDR3 DNA reads TGTGCTAGTGCCCCGCAGGGACAGAGAAATGAAAAACTGTTTTTT.

The chain joins TRBV4-3 to TRBJ1-4; TRBD1 might be the D (6 bases). The CDR3 has 18 amino acids. Per germline, CDR1 LGHNA and CDR2 YSLEER. Between the trimmed V and J ends, which lost 0 bases and 3 bases, there was a span of 17 bases. CDR3 residues: CASSQDPNRVGPNEKLFF. The CDR3 nucleotides read TGCGCCAGCAGCCAAGACCCAAACAGGGTCGGACCTAATGAAAAACTGTTTTTT.